A selection of T cell receptor beta chains follows, all from one sample in a study of radiation and T cells in renal cell carcinoma. Assay used: immunoSEQ multiplex PCR; TCRdb lists only in-frame clones, some missing. The data contain around 78,000 clones, about 89% of them singletons. The sample here was blood, taken from a patient whose treatment included radiotherapy and nephrectomy. The source of these receptors is a woman aged 65 to 85 with renal cell carcinoma. Both conserved end residues are part of each CDR3. The order of the fields is CDR3 protein, CDR3 DNA, D gene, J gene, V gene, clone size. D genes are given only for firm matches. The size of a clone is reported for some rows only, either as once, few or many, or as a class for expanded clones.

CDR3aa: CASTWAADYGYTF
CDR3nt: TGTGCCAGCACCTGGGCCGCCGACTATGGCTACACCTTC
d_gene: NA
j_gene: TRBJ1-2
v_gene: TRBV2
abundance: NA

CDR3aa: CASGTSGAADTQYF
CDR3nt: TGTGCCAGCGGGACTAGCGGGGCGGCAGATACGCAGTATTTT
d_gene: TRBD2
j_gene: TRBJ2-3
v_gene: TRBV6-4
abundance: NA

CDR3aa: CASSQDRSYTDTQYF
CDR3nt: TGTGCCAGCAGCCAGGACAGGAGTTACACAGATACGCAGTATTTT
d_gene: TRBD1
j_gene: TRBJ2-3
v_gene: TRBV9
abundance: NA

CDR3aa: CASSTIGTILQETQYF
CDR3nt: TGTGCCAGCAGCACCATCGGGACTATCCTACAAGAGACCCAGTACTTC
d_gene: TRBD2
j_gene: TRBJ2-5
v_gene: TRBV7-9
abundance: NA

CDR3aa: CASRGRTEAFF
CDR3nt: TGTGCCAGTAGAGGACGGACTGAAGCTTTCTTT
d_gene: NA
j_gene: TRBJ1-1
v_gene: TRBV19
abundance: once

CDR3aa: CASGSGTVYGYTF
CDR3nt: TGTGCCAGCGGCTCCGGGACGGTCTATGGCTACACCTTC
d_gene: NA
j_gene: TRBJ1-2
v_gene: TRBV2
abundance: NA

CDR3aa: CASRTGGNNYGYTF
CDR3nt: TGTGCCAGCAGAACCGGAGGAAATAACTATGGCTACACCTTC
d_gene: NA
j_gene: TRBJ1-2
v_gene: TRBV7-2
abundance: NA

CDR3aa: CASSIRTSEDGELFF
CDR3nt: TGTGCCAGCAGCATCAGGACTAGCGAGGACGGGGAGCTGTTTTTT
d_gene: TRBD2
j_gene: TRBJ2-2
v_gene: TRBV7-2
abundance: once

CDR3aa: CASSPWTGGPAPLHF
CDR3nt: TGTGCCAGCAGCCCTTGGACAGGGGGGCCGGCACCCCTCCACTTT
d_gene: TRBD1
j_gene: TRBJ1-6
v_gene: TRBV7-2
abundance: few

CDR3aa: CASSPMQATGELFF
CDR3nt: TGCGCCAGCAGCCCCATGCAGGCCACCGGGGAGCTGTTTTTT
d_gene: NA
j_gene: TRBJ2-2
v_gene: TRBV5-1
abundance: NA

CDR3aa: CASSLERGPEAFF
CDR3nt: TGTGCCAGCAGCTTGGAAAGGGGCCCTGAAGCTTTCTTT
d_gene: NA
j_gene: TRBJ1-1
v_gene: TRBV5-8
abundance: NA

CDR3aa: CASSIGGQGGNIQYF
CDR3nt: TGTGCCAGTAGTATTGGAGGACAGGGGGGAAACATTCAGTACTTC
d_gene: TRBD1
j_gene: TRBJ2-4
v_gene: TRBV19
abundance: NA

CDR3aa: CASSSTGVSQPQHF
CDR3nt: TGTGCCAGCAGCTCGACAGGGGTTTCTCAGCCCCAGCATTTT
d_gene: TRBD1
j_gene: TRBJ1-5
v_gene: TRBV28
abundance: NA

CDR3aa: CASGPGGGTWNTEAFF
CDR3nt: TGTGCCAGCGGCCCTGGGGGAGGGACATGGAACACTGAAGCTTTCTTT
d_gene: NA
j_gene: TRBJ1-1
v_gene: TRBV27
abundance: NA

CDR3aa: CASSRRGENTEAFF
CDR3nt: TGTGCCAGTAGCCGGAGGGGTGAGAACACTGAAGCTTTCTTT
d_gene: NA
j_gene: TRBJ1-1
v_gene: TRBV19
abundance: NA

CDR3aa: CASSLNPSGSEAFF
CDR3nt: TGTGCCAGCAGCTTAAACCCCTCAGGGAGTGAAGCTTTCTTT
d_gene: NA
j_gene: TRBJ1-1
v_gene: TRBV7-3
abundance: NA

CDR3aa: CASSSTGFEGSPLHF
CDR3nt: TGTGCCAGCAGCAGCACAGGTTTTGAGGGTTCACCCCTCCACTTT
d_gene: NA
j_gene: TRBJ1-6
v_gene: TRBV25-1
abundance: few

CDR3aa: CASSGQGPSYEQYF
CDR3nt: TGTGCCAGTAGTGGACAGGGGCCTTCCTACGAGCAGTACTTC
d_gene: TRBD1
j_gene: TRBJ2-7
v_gene: TRBV19
abundance: once

CDR3aa: CAWSVLVGETQYF
CDR3nt: TGTGCCTGGAGTGTCCTAGTCGGTGAGACCCAGTACTTC
d_gene: NA
j_gene: TRBJ2-5
v_gene: TRBV30
abundance: NA

CDR3aa: CASSPGGAYNEQFF
CDR3nt: TGCGCCAGCAGCCCAGGAGGGGCCTACAATGAGCAGTTCTTC
d_gene: NA
j_gene: TRBJ2-1
v_gene: TRBV4-3
abundance: NA

CDR3aa: CASVRGQETQYF
CDR3nt: TGTGCCAGCGTAAGGGGGCAAGAGACCCAGTACTTC
d_gene: NA
j_gene: TRBJ2-5
v_gene: TRBV6-1
abundance: NA

CDR3aa: CASSLGPGTYNSPLHF
CDR3nt: TGTGCCAGCAGCTTAGGGCCGGGTACCTATAATTCACCCCTCCACTTT
d_gene: NA
j_gene: TRBJ1-6
v_gene: TRBV7-3
abundance: once

CDR3aa: CASSQIFDGQPQHF
CDR3nt: TGTGCCAGCAGCCAAATCTTCGATGGCCAGCCCCAGCATTTT
d_gene: NA
j_gene: TRBJ1-5
v_gene: TRBV4-2
abundance: once

CDR3aa: CASSIDDSKYGYTF
CDR3nt: TGTGCCAGCAGCATCGATGACAGTAAATATGGCTACACCTTC
d_gene: NA
j_gene: TRBJ1-2
v_gene: TRBV5-5
abundance: NA

CDR3aa: CASSSPLGFGTDTQYF
CDR3nt: TGTGCCAGCAGCTCCCCTTTGGGCTTCGGGACAGATACGCAGTATTTT
d_gene: NA
j_gene: TRBJ2-3
v_gene: TRBV5-4
abundance: NA

CDR3aa: CATSGNRALGIQYF
CDR3nt: TGTGCCACCAGCGGGAACAGGGCCCTTGGCATTCAGTACTTC
d_gene: NA
j_gene: TRBJ2-4
v_gene: TRBV15
abundance: NA

CDR3aa: CASSETGGEQYF
CDR3nt: TGTGCCAGCAGTGAGACAGGGGGTGAGCAGTACTTC
d_gene: TRBD1
j_gene: TRBJ2-7
v_gene: TRBV25-1
abundance: NA

CDR3aa: CASSFARNSNQPQHF
CDR3nt: TGTGCCAGCAGTTTCGCCAGGAATAGCAATCAGCCCCAGCATTTT
d_gene: NA
j_gene: TRBJ1-5
v_gene: TRBV27
abundance: NA

CDR3aa: CASSYRSNQPQHF
CDR3nt: TGTGCCAGCAGTTACAGGTCTAATCAGCCCCAGCATTTT
d_gene: NA
j_gene: TRBJ1-5
v_gene: TRBV28
abundance: few

CDR3aa: CASSLYPGQSSYEQYF
CDR3nt: TGTGCCAGCAGCTTATATCCGGGACAGAGCTCCTACGAGCAGTACTTC
d_gene: TRBD1
j_gene: TRBJ2-7
v_gene: TRBV7-9
abundance: NA

CDR3aa: CASRLAGASYNEQFF
CDR3nt: TGCGCCAGCAGACTAGCGGGGGCCTCCTACAATGAGCAGTTCTTC
d_gene: TRBD2
j_gene: TRBJ2-1
v_gene: TRBV5-1
abundance: NA

CDR3aa: CASSLKGGANTGELFF
CDR3nt: TGTGCCAGCAGCTTAAAGGGCGGGGCGAACACCGGGGAGCTGTTTTTT
d_gene: NA
j_gene: TRBJ2-2
v_gene: TRBV7-3
abundance: NA

CDR3aa: CASSGDWDGNIQYF
CDR3nt: TGTGCCAGCAGTGGCGACTGGGACGGAAACATTCAGTACTTC
d_gene: NA
j_gene: TRBJ2-4
v_gene: TRBV6-1
abundance: NA

CDR3aa: CASSPGVAQETQYF
CDR3nt: TGTGCCAGCAGCCCCGGGGTGGCCCAAGAGACCCAGTACTTC
d_gene: NA
j_gene: TRBJ2-5
v_gene: TRBV11-1
abundance: NA

CDR3aa: CASCGGASDEQFF
CDR3nt: TGTGCCAGCTGCGGGGGGGCCAGCGATGAGCAGTTCTTC
d_gene: TRBD2
j_gene: TRBJ2-1
v_gene: TRBV6-5
abundance: NA

CDR3aa: CASSQGSQGRSDTQYF
CDR3nt: TGCGCCAGCAGCCAAGGGAGTCAGGGGAGGTCAGATACGCAGTATTTT
d_gene: NA
j_gene: TRBJ2-3
v_gene: TRBV4-3
abundance: NA

CDR3aa: CASSFRPGRIFYEQYF
CDR3nt: TGTGCCAGCAGTTTCCGCCCGGGACGGATATTCTACGAGCAGTACTTC
d_gene: NA
j_gene: TRBJ2-7
v_gene: TRBV5-8
abundance: NA

CDR3aa: CALRSGGEGYTF
CDR3nt: TGTGCCCTCAGGTCAGGGGGGGAAGGCTACACCTTC
d_gene: TRBD1
j_gene: TRBJ1-2
v_gene: TRBV10-3
abundance: NA

CDR3aa: CASSPPGPMNTEAFF
CDR3nt: TGTGCCAGCTCACCCCCGGGACCCATGAACACTGAAGCTTTCTTT
d_gene: NA
j_gene: TRBJ1-1
v_gene: TRBV18
abundance: NA

CDR3aa: CASSFPTGKEYEQYF
CDR3nt: TGTGCCAGCAGCTTCCCCACAGGGAAGGAGTACGAGCAGTACTTC
d_gene: NA
j_gene: TRBJ2-7
v_gene: TRBV7-9
abundance: NA

CDR3aa: CASSQRTRRETQYF
CDR3nt: TGTGCCAGCAGCCAAAGGACTAGAAGAGAGACCCAGTACTTC
d_gene: TRBD2
j_gene: TRBJ2-5
v_gene: TRBV14
abundance: once

CDR3aa: CASGITGGTEAFF
CDR3nt: TGTGCTAGTGGAATAACAGGGGGCACTGAAGCTTTCTTT
d_gene: TRBD1
j_gene: TRBJ1-1
v_gene: TRBV12-5
abundance: NA

CDR3aa: CASSGVGTEAFF
CDR3nt: TGTGCCAGCAGTGGGGTGGGCACTGAAGCTTTCTTT
d_gene: NA
j_gene: TRBJ1-1
v_gene: TRBV27
abundance: NA

CDR3aa: CASSLDPVRGQVFNSPLHF
CDR3nt: TGTGCCAGCAGCTTAGACCCCGTTCGGGGACAGGTGTTTAATTCACCCCTCCACTTT
d_gene: TRBD1
j_gene: TRBJ1-6
v_gene: TRBV7-2
abundance: NA

CDR3aa: CASSRGTFSPLHF
CDR3nt: TGTGCCAGCAGCAGGGGGACCTTTTCACCCCTCCACTTT
d_gene: TRBD1
j_gene: TRBJ1-6
v_gene: TRBV28
abundance: NA

CDR3aa: CASSQLGLAENIQYF
CDR3nt: TGTGCCAGCAGCCAACTCGGACTAGCGGAAAACATTCAGTACTTC
d_gene: TRBD2
j_gene: TRBJ2-4
v_gene: TRBV7-9
abundance: NA

CDR3aa: CASSAISSGALYEQYF
CDR3nt: TGTGCCAGCAGCGCAATCTCTAGCGGGGCCCTCTACGAGCAGTACTTC
d_gene: TRBD2
j_gene: TRBJ2-7
v_gene: TRBV5-6
abundance: NA

CDR3aa: CASSGGTGPYEQYF
CDR3nt: TGTGCCAGCAGCGGCGGGACAGGGCCCTACGAGCAGTACTTC
d_gene: TRBD1
j_gene: TRBJ2-7
v_gene: TRBV9
abundance: NA

CDR3aa: CASSIPARAYEQYF
CDR3nt: TGTGCCAGTAGTATTCCGGCCAGAGCCTACGAGCAGTACTTC
d_gene: NA
j_gene: TRBJ2-7
v_gene: TRBV19
abundance: NA

CDR3aa: CAISGGVTSTDTQYF
CDR3nt: TGTGCCATCAGTGGGGGGGTCACTAGCACAGATACGCAGTATTTT
d_gene: NA
j_gene: TRBJ2-3
v_gene: TRBV10-3
abundance: NA

CDR3aa: CASREGYEQYF
CDR3nt: TGTGCCAGCAGGGAGGGTTACGAGCAGTACTTC
d_gene: NA
j_gene: TRBJ2-7
v_gene: TRBV6-5
abundance: NA

CDR3aa: CASSDGQTNSPLHF
CDR3nt: TGTGCCAGCAGTGACGGACAGACGAATTCACCCCTCCACTTT
d_gene: NA
j_gene: TRBJ1-6
v_gene: TRBV25-1
abundance: NA

CDR3aa: CASSFRSAEAFF
CDR3nt: TGTGCCAGCAGCTTTCGGAGCGCTGAAGCTTTCTTT
d_gene: NA
j_gene: TRBJ1-1
v_gene: TRBV7-2
abundance: few

CDR3aa: CSVNRAGTYNEQFF
CDR3nt: TGCAGCGTGAACAGGGCTGGCACTTACAATGAGCAGTTCTTC
d_gene: NA
j_gene: TRBJ2-1
v_gene: TRBV29-1
abundance: NA

CDR3aa: CASAPTPGPLVEELFF
CDR3nt: TGTGCCAGCGCCCCTACCCCCGGCCCCCTGGTCGAGGAACTGTTTTTT
d_gene: NA
j_gene: TRBJ1-4
v_gene: TRBV27
abundance: once

CDR3aa: CASSLDSAGAGEKLFF
CDR3nt: TGCGCCAGCAGCTTGGATTCTGCGGGGGCAGGGGAAAAACTGTTTTTT
d_gene: NA
j_gene: TRBJ1-4
v_gene: TRBV5-1
abundance: NA

CDR3aa: CASSLQGGSNQPQHF
CDR3nt: TGTGCCAGCAGCTTACAGGGGGGGAGCAATCAGCCCCAGCATTTT
d_gene: TRBD1
j_gene: TRBJ1-5
v_gene: TRBV11-2
abundance: NA

CDR3aa: CASSYLGLREGYTF
CDR3nt: TGTGCCAGCAGTTACTTGGGCCTTCGGGAGGGCTACACCTTC
d_gene: NA
j_gene: TRBJ1-2
v_gene: TRBV6-5
abundance: NA

CDR3aa: CASSSQGNTGELFF
CDR3nt: TGTGCCAGTTCCTCTCAGGGAAACACCGGGGAGCTGTTTTTT
d_gene: NA
j_gene: TRBJ2-2
v_gene: TRBV19
abundance: NA